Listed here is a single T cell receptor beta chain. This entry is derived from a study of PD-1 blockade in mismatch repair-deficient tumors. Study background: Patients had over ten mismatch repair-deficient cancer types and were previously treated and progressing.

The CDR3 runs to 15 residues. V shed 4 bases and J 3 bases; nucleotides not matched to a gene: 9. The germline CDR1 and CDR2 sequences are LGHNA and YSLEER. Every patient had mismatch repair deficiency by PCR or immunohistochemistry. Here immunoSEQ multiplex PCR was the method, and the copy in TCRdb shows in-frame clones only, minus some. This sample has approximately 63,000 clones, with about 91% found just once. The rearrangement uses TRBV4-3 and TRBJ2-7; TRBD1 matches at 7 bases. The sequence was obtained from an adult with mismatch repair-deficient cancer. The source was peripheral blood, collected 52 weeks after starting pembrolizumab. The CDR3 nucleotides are TGCGCCAGCAGCCGAACCAGGACAGGAGGCTACGAGCAGTACTTC. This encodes CASSRTRTGGYEQYF.